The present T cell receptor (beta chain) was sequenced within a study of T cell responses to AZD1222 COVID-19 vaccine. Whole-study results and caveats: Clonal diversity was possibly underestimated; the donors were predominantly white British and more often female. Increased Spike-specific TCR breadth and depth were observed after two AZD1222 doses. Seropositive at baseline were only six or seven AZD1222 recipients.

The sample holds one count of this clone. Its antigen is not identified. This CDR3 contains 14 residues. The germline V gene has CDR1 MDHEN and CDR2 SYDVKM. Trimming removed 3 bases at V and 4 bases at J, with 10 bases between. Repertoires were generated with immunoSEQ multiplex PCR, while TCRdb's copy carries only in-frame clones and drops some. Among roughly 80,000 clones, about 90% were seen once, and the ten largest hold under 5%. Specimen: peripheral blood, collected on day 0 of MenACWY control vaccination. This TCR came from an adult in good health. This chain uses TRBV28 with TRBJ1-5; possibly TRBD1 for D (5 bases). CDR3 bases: TGTGCCAGCAGTTTCACACAGGTTAATCAGCCCCAGCATTTT. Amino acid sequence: CASSFTQVNQPQHF.